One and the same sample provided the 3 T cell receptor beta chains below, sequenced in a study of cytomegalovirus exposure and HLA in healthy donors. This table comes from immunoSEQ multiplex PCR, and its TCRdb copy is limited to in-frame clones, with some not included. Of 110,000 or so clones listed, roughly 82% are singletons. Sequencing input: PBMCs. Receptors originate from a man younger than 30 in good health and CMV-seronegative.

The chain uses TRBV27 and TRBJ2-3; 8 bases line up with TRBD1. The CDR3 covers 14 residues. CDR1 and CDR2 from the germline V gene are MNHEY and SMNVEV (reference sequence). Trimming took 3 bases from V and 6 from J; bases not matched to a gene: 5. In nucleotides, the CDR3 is TGTGCCAGCAGTTTTGGTCGACAGGGGGATACGCAGTATTTT. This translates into CASSFGRQGDTQYF.

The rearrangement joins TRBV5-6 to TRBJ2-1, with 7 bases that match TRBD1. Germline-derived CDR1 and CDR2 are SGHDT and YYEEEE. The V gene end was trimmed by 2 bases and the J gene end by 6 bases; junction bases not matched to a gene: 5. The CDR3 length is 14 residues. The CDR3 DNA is TGTGCCAGCAGCTTCTTGTCAGGGGGCAATGAGCAGTTCTTC. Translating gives CASSFLSGGNEQFF.

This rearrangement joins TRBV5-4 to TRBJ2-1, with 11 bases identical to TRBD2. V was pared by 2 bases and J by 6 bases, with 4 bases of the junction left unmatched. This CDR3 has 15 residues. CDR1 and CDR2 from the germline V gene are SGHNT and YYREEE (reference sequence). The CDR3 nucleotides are TGTGCCAGCAGCTTCGTAGCGGGGGGGCCCAATGAGCAGTTCTTC. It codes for CASSFVAGGPNEQFF.